The rows below give T cell receptor beta chains drawn from one sample of a study of technical replicates of blood from a handful of donors. Sequenced by immunoSEQ multiplex PCR; TCRdb stores in-frame clones only, minus some. The sample shows about 66,000 clones, roughly 90% of them seen only once. Sequencing was carried out using PBMCs. These TCRs come from a human donor in good health. Some clones in this sample may be carry-over from other donors' samples. Both conserved end residues are part of each CDR3. A D gene is named only where the DNA matches it firmly. A clone size is listed for some rows: how often the clone was seen (once, few, many), or a class if it is expanded.

.	TRBV4-2	TRBJ2-5	.	CASSQDPGLAQETQYF	TGTGCCAGCAGCCAGGACCCGGGACTCGCTCAAGAGACCCAGTACTTC
.	TRBV5-1	TRBJ2-3	.	CASSTQSTDTQYF	TGCGCCAGCAGCACCCAGAGCACAGATACGCAGTATTTT
TRBD2	TRBV6-1	TRBJ2-3	.	CASSAGRGGTDTQYF	TGTGCCAGCAGCGCCGGGAGGGGAGGCACAGATACGCAGTATTTT
TRBD1	TRBV5-5	TRBJ1-2	.	CASSRTGGVYGYTF	TGTGCCAGCAGCCGGACAGGGGGAGTCTATGGCTACACCTTC
TRBD1	TRBV7-2	TRBJ1-1	medium-sized	CASSPYSRDRGLYTEAFF	TGTGCCAGCAGTCCCTATTCACGGGACAGGGGGCTTTATACTGAAGCTTTCTTT
.	TRBV9	TRBJ1-5	.	CASGWCKTGPYSNQPQHF	TGTGCCAGCGGGTGGTGTAAGACAGGACCTTATAGCAATCAGCCCCAGCATTTT
TRBD1	TRBV7-2	TRBJ2-7	once	CASSSDRAGVRYF	TGTGCCAGCAGCAGTGACAGGGCTGGGGTCCGGTACTTC
.	TRBV5-1	TRBJ2-5	.	CASRLGIAQETQYF	TGCGCCAGCAGACTCGGGATCGCCCAAGAGACCCAGTACTTC
TRBD1	TRBV27	TRBJ2-7	.	CASSLSGQGASGGSYEQYF	TGTGCCAGCAGTCTATCCGGACAGGGAGCGTCGGGCGGGTCCTACGAGCAGTACTTC
.	TRBV5-1	TRBJ2-2	.	CASSLPSGTGELFF	TGCGCCAGCAGCCTACCGTCCGGCACCGGGGAGCTGTTTTTT
.	TRBV11-2	TRBJ2-7	.	CASSPGRVNEQYF	TGTGCCAGCAGCCCGGGCAGGGTAAACGAGCAGTACTTC
TRBD2	TRBV7-9	TRBJ2-1	.	CASSLRSGSSYNEQFF	TGTGCCAGCAGCTTACGCAGCGGGAGCTCCTACAATGAGCAGTTCTTC
.	TRBV10-2	TRBJ1-1	.	CASSEQYNMNTEAFF	TGCGCCAGCAGTGAGCAGTACAACATGAACACTGAAGCTTTCTTT
.	TRBV14	TRBJ2-7	.	CASSLKRYEQYF	TGTGCCAGCAGCCTGAAGAGGTACGAGCAGTACTTC
TRBD1	TRBV28	TRBJ1-2	.	CASTEFDRANYGYTF	TGTGCCAGCACCGAATTTGACAGGGCAAACTATGGCTACACCTTC
.	TRBV29-1	TRBJ2-5	.	CSGGPGETQYF	TGCAGCGGGGGGCCGGGAGAGACCCAGTACTTC
TRBD2	TRBV11-2	TRBJ2-1	.	CASSLSMASGNNEQFF	TGTGCCAGCAGCTTATCAATGGCTAGCGGGAACAATGAGCAGTTCTTC
TRBD2	TRBV7-6	TRBJ2-7	.	CASSPWTSGSYEQYF	TGTGCCAGCAGCCCTTGGACTAGCGGCTCCTACGAGCAGTACTTC
.	TRBV7-9	TRBJ2-7	.	CASRKGSYEQYF	TGTGCCAGCCGCAAGGGGTCATACGAGCAGTACTTC
.	TRBV10-3	TRBJ2-7	.	CATASRSYEQYF	TGTGCCACCGCGTCCCGTTCCTACGAGCAGTACTTC
TRBD2	TRBV7-2	TRBJ2-2	.	CASSLKTSAVTGELFF	TGTGCCAGCAGCTTGAAAACTAGCGCGGTCACCGGGGAGCTGTTTTTT
TRBD2	TRBV2	TRBJ2-5	.	CASSPAGAVETQYF	TGTGCCAGCAGTCCAGCGGGGGCGGTGGAGACCCAGTACTTC
TRBD2	TRBV10-3	TRBJ2-2	.	CASLGLAGGPNTGELFF	TGTGCCTCCCTGGGCCTAGCGGGGGGACCGAACACCGGGGAGCTGTTTTTT
TRBD1	TRBV7-7	TRBJ2-2	.	CASSPTGDTGELFF	TGTGCCAGCAGCCCGACAGGGGACACCGGGGAGCTGTTTTTT
.	TRBV4-2	TRBJ1-6	.	CASSQTAGGRSPLHF	TGTGCCAGCAGCCAAACCGCGGGCGGGAGGTCACCCCTCCACTTT
.	TRBV11-2	TRBJ2-3	once	CASSLGGGTDTQYF	TGTGCCAGCAGCTTGGGGGGAGGCACAGATACGCAGTATTTT
TRBD2	TRBV2	TRBJ2-1	.	CASSPSGSSYNEQFF	TGTGCCAGCAGCCCGAGCGGGAGCTCCTACAATGAGCAGTTCTTC
.	TRBV7-9	TRBJ2-5	.	CAGGGETQYF	TGTGCGGGCGGCGGGGAGACCCAGTACTTC
TRBD1	TRBV6-1	TRBJ2-5	.	CASSGRTGVETQYF	TGTGCCAGCAGTGGAAGGACAGGGGTCGAGACCCAGTACTTC
TRBD1	TRBV19	TRBJ2-7	once	CASSARQGVSEQYF	TGTGCCAGTAGTGCCAGACAGGGGGTCTCCGAGCAGTACTTC
TRBD2	TRBV7-2	TRBJ2-7	.	CASSLGGGAYEQYF	TGTGCCAGCAGCTTAGGCGGGGGGGCCTACGAGCAGTACTTC
TRBD2	TRBV7-8	TRBJ2-7	.	CASSLAYRLAGGQEQYF	TGTGCCAGCAGCTTAGCATACCGACTAGCGGGGGGGCAAGAGCAGTACTTC
TRBD1	TRBV7-8	TRBJ2-7	few	CASSLYPIGQGALRDEQYF	TGTGCCAGCAGCTTATACCCAATCGGACAGGGGGCGCTGAGGGACGAGCAGTACTTC
TRBD2	TRBV2	TRBJ2-2	.	CASRERTSGTRTGELFF	TGTGCCAGCAGGGAAAGAACTAGCGGGACACGCACCGGGGAGCTGTTTTTT